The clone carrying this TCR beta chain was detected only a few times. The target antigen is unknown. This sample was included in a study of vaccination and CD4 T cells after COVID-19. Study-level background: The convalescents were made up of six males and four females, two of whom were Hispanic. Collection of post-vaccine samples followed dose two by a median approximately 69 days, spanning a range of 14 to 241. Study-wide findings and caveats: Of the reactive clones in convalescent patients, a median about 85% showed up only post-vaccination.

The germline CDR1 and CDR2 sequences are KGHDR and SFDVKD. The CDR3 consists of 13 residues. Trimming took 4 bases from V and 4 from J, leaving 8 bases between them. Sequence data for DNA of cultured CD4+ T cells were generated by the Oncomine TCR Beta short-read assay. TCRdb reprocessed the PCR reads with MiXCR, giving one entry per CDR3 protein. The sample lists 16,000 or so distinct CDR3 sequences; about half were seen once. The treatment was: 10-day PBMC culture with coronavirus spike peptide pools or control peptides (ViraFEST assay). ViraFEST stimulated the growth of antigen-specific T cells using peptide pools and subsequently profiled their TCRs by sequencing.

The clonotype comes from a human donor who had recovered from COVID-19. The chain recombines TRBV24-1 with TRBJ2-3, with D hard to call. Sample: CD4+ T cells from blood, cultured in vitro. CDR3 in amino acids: CATSDPLADTQYF. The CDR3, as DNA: TGTGCCACCAGTGACCCGCTTGCAGATACGCAGTATTTT.